The present entry profiles one T cell receptor beta chain with its context. Its target is not known. This sample is drawn from a study of cytomegalovirus exposure and HLA in healthy donors. Regarding the study as a whole: Only CMV serostatus was available as immune exposure information.

Germline V gene data show CDR1 as SGHDT and CDR2 as YYEEEE. Trimming pared 4 bases from V and 4 bases from J, leaving 17 bases between. The length of the CDR3 is 15 residues. It was with 60 Vbeta and 13 Jbeta primers that the PCR ran. Assay: immunoSEQ multiplex PCR; the TCRdb copy retains only in-frame clones and omits some. Of 100,000 to 150,000 clones listed, around 74% were seen once; the top ten hold 7.3%. This chain joins TRBV5-6 and TRBJ1-2; D perhaps matches TRBD1 (5 bases). This TCR was sampled from a male donor in good health and CMV-seronegative. Sample: PBMCs. The CDR3 loop is CASSQRGEDLYGYTF. The DNA of the CDR3 is TGTGCCAGCAGCCAGCGGGGGGAGGACCTCTATGGCTACACCTTC.